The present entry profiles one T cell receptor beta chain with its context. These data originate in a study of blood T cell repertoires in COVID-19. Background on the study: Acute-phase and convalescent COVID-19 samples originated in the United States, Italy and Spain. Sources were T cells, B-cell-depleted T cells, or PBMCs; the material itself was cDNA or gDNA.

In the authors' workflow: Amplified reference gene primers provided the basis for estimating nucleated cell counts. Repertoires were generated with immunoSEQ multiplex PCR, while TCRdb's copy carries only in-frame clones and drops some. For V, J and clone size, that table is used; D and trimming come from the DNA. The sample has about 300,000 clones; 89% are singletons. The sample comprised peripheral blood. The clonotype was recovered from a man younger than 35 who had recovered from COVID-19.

The DNA for the CDR3 is TGTGCCAGCAGCCCCCGGGTAGCGCGATCCCAAGAGACCCAGTACTTC. It translates to CASSPRVARSQETQYF. The genes are TRBV7-9 and TRBJ2-5, with a possible D match to TRBD2 (5 bases). V was cut by 5 bases and J by 1 base, with 17 bases left in between. The germline V gene has CDR1 SEHNR and CDR2 FQNEAQ (reference sequence). The CDR3 totals 16 residues.